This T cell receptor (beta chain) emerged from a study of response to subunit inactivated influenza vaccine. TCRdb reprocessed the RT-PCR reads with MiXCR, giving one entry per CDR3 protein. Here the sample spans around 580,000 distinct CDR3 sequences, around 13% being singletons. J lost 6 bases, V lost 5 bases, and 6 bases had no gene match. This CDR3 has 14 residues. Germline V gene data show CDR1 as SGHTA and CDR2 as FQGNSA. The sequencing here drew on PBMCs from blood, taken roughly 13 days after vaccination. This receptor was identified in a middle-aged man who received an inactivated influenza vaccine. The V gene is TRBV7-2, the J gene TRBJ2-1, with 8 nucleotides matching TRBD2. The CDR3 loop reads CASSAGLAANEQFF. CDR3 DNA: TGTGCCAGCAGCGCTGGACTAGCCGCCAATGAGCAGTTCTTC.